The 23 T cell receptor beta chains below all came from one sample that was sequenced in a study of radiotherapy plus CTLA-4 blockade in lung cancer. Generated by immunoSEQ multiplex PCR, the TCRdb table keeps only in-frame clones and is missing some. The sample holds more than 40,000 clones, about 70% seen once. The source material was peripheral blood, sampled from a patient treated with radiotherapy plus ipilimumab. The receptors were sampled from a human donor with non-small cell lung cancer who had a partial response to radiotherapy plus ipilimumab.

This chain joins TRBV5-1 and TRBJ2-2, with 10 bases matching TRBD1. V lost 2 bases, J lost 3 bases, and 4 bases stayed unmatched. The germline V gene encodes CDR1 SGHRS and CDR2 YFSETQ. The CDR3 consists of 16 residues. Written as DNA, the CDR3 is TGCGCCAGCAGCTTAAGGACAGGGGGGGACACCGGGGAGCTGTTTTTT. Protein sequence: CASSLRTGGDTGELFF.

The gene calls are TRBV11-2 and TRBJ1-4, with D possibly TRBD1 on 5 matching bases. Looked up from germline, CDR1 is SGHAT and CDR2 is FQNNGV. V dropped 5 bases and J dropped 4 bases, with 14 bases sitting between them. This CDR3 is 15 amino acids long. The DNA for the CDR3 is TGTGCCAGCAGCCGGGTCAGGGAGGGTAATGAAAAACTGTTTTTT. As protein: CASSRVREGNEKLFF.

V usage is TRBV6-1 and J usage is TRBJ1-4; D gene unclear. V dropped 2 bases and J dropped 0 bases, with 10 bases sitting between them. Germline CDR1 is MNHNS and CDR2 is SASEGT. The CDR3 contains 16 residues. In DNA, the CDR3 is TGTGCCAGCAGTGAATTACGGGTTGCAACTAATGAAAAACTGTTTTTT. Translation: CASSELRVATNEKLFF.

The rearrangement joins TRBV19 to TRBJ1-5, with D possibly matching TRBD1 (5 bases). The length of the CDR3 is 15 residues. Germline CDR1 and CDR2: LNHDA and SQIVND (reference sequence). The germline V and J ends were trimmed by 1 base and 4 bases, with 11 bases remaining between them. The CDR3 DNA follows: TGTGCCAGTAGTATAGGGTGGGGCCCAAATCAGCCCCAGCATTTT. Its translation is CASSIGWGPNQPQHF.

The chain uses TRBV5-4 and TRBJ2-2; the match to TRBD2 covers 10 bases. CDR1 SGHNT and CDR2 YYREEE come from the germline V gene (reference sequence). CDR3 size: 16 residues. V gave up 4 bases and J gave up 0 bases; unmatched junction bases: 3. CDR3 region: CASSRGLASNTGELFF. For the CDR3, the DNA is TGTGCCAGCAGCAGGGGACTAGCGTCGAACACCGGGGAGCTGTTTTTT.

This clone was counted between two and nine times. The chain links TRBV6-6 to TRBJ2-5; 9 bases align to TRBD1. V lost 2 bases and J lost 0; bases outside the gene matches: 1. This CDR3 has 15 residues. Germline V gene data show CDR1 as MNHNY and CDR2 as SVGAGI (reference sequence). CDR3 nucleotide sequence: TGTGCCAGCAGTTACAGGGACAGGGACCAAGAGACCCAGTACTTC. It yields the protein CASSYRDRDQETQYF.

V and J are TRBV6-1 and TRBJ1-2; the match to TRBD1 covers 9 bases. CDR1 and CDR2 from the germline V gene are MNHNS and SASEGT. J lost 8 bases, V lost 5 bases, and 6 bases had no gene match. This CDR3 is built from 13 residues. CDR3 in amino acids: CASSPQGATGYTF. The CDR3 DNA reads as TGTGCCAGCAGTCCACAGGGGGCAACGGGCTACACCTTC.

J is TRBJ1-4 and V is TRBV5-6; D is uncertain. V was clipped by 1 base and J by 4 bases, with 14 bases between them. The CDR3 runs to 16 residues. The V gene's germline CDR1 is SGHDT and CDR2 YYEEEE. DNA for the CDR3: TGTGCCAGCAGCTTGTTTCCGGGGATCAATAATGAAAAACTGTTTTTT. Its protein product is CASSLFPGINNEKLFF.

This rearrangement joins TRBV27 to TRBJ2-2, with no clear D. V dropped 5 bases and J dropped 3 bases, with 7 bases sitting between them. The CDR3 runs to 13 residues. Germline assignment: CDR1 MNHEY and CDR2 SMNVEV (reference sequence). The CDR3 coding sequence is TGTGCCAGCAGTCCGGTGGACACCGGGGAGCTGTTTTTT. It encodes CASSPVDTGELFF.

The rearrangement joins TRBV7-9 to TRBJ2-7; a weak D match, TRBD1 (6 bases). Deletions cut 0 bases from V and 0 bases from J, with 9 bases between. Germline CDR1 and CDR2: SEHNR and FQNEAQ (reference sequence). This CDR3 is 15 amino acids long. The CDR3, as DNA: TGTGCCAGCAGCTTAGCCCGGGACACCTCCTACGAGCAGTACTTC. Protein product: CASSLARDTSYEQYF.

The V call is TRBV5-7, the J call TRBJ2-2; D is uncertain. TRBV5-7 is an ORF, and what it does is uncertain. V gave up 3 bases and J gave up 6 bases, with 15 bases separating them. This CDR3 contains 15 residues. DNA of the CDR3: TGTGCCAGCAGCTGGGCTCGTCCGTTGGCCGGGGAGCTGTTTTTT. Translation: CASSWARPLAGELFF.

This chain links TRBV5-1 with TRBJ2-1; 9 positions agree with TRBD1. The CDR3 runs 18 residues. From germline, CDR1 is SGHRS and CDR2 YFSETQ. Trimming cost V 2 bases and J 3 bases; bases outside gene matches: 12. In DNA, the CDR3 is TGCGCCAGCAGCTTCGGGACAGGGTTGTCTAGTTTCTACAATGAGCAGTTCTTC. This translates into CASSFGTGLSSFYNEQFF.

CDR3 sequence (DNA): TGCGCCAGCAGCCAAATTGGTGCTATGGGCGGGAGCCCTATTGAGCAGTTCTTC. It encodes CASSQIGAMGGSPIEQFF. The rearrangement joins TRBV4-1 to TRBJ2-1; 7 positions match TRBD2. This CDR3 comprises 18 residues. The trim removed 2 bases at V and 9 bases at J, leaving 19 bases unmatched. Germline loops: CDR1 MGHRA, CDR2 YSYEKL.

This chain connects TRBV10-2 to TRBJ1-5; 12 bases fit TRBD1. This CDR3 has 16 amino acids. The V gene's germline CDR1 is WSHSY and CDR2 SAAADI. Trimming removed 11 bases from V and 0 bases from J; junction bases left unmatched: 8. The CDR3 loop is CAVGGTGGFSNQPQHF. The CDR3 bases are TGCGCCGTGGGAGGGACAGGGGGCTTTAGCAATCAGCCCCAGCATTTT.

In its sample, this clone was seen a few times. This chain connects TRBV25-1 to TRBJ2-1; tentatively, D is TRBD1 (6 bases). Germline CDR1 MGHDK, CDR2 SYGVNS. Trimming shortened V by 8 bases and J by 13 bases, and 12 bases separated the two germline ends. The CDR3 totals 10 residues. The DNA of the CDR3 is TGTGCCAGCTCCAGGGGTGATCAGTTCTTC. Encoded protein: CASSRGDQFF.

In its sample, this clone was seen once. V and J are TRBV2 and TRBJ2-2; no definite D call. CDR1 and CDR2 from the germline V gene are SNHLY and FYNNEI. This CDR3 is built from 14 residues. Trimming pared 8 bases from V and 4 bases from J, leaving 14 bases between. CDR3 DNA: TGTGCCAGCGGATCTTTCCGAGGCACCGGGGAGCTGTTTTTT. Translation: CASGSFRGTGELFF. The full variable domain, in which reference TRBV2 and TRBJ2-2 provide the parts outside the CDR3, is EPEVTQTPSHQVTQMGQEVILRCVPISNHLYFYWYRQILGQKVEFLVSFYNNEISEKSEIFDDQFSVERPDGSNFTLKIRSTKLEDSAMYFCASGSFRGTGELFFGEGSRLTVL.

The chain combines TRBV5-1 with TRBJ2-6; no definite D call. The CDR3 has 18 residues. Germline-derived CDR1 and CDR2 are SGHRS and YFSETQ. V lost 3 bases and J 4 bases, leaving 20 bases between the germline ends. CDR3 residues: CASSSTRVTALGANVLTF. DNA of the CDR3: TGCGCCAGCAGCTCAACCCGGGTTACCGCTCTGGGGGCCAACGTCCTGACTTTC.

In regard to this clone: A read error may produce the germline difference seen at one junction end. V gene TRBV7-2 combines with J gene TRBJ1-5, with 9 bases aligning to TRBD1. The CDR3 covers 16 residues. From germline, CDR1 is SGHTA and CDR2 FQGNSA. CDR3 loop: CASTLQGALSNQPQHF. The CDR3 nucleotides are TGTGCCAGCACCTTACAGGGGGCATTAAGCAATCAGCCCCAGCATTTT.

This chain connects TRBV7-3 to TRBJ2-4; 8 nucleotides agree with TRBD1. Trimming at V came to 4 bases and at J to 8 bases, leaving 4 bases not matched to a gene. In germline, CDR1 is SGHTA, CDR2 FQGTGA. CDR3 length equals 13 residues. The chain's CDR3 is CASSSGQGDIQYF. The CDR3 DNA is TGTGCCAGCAGCTCCGGACAGGGAGACATTCAGTACTTC.

J is TRBJ2-1 and V is TRBV9, with a possible D match to TRBD2 (6 bases). Trimming left V 0 bases short and J 2 bases short, with 18 bases between. CDR3 size: 18 residues. Germline CDR1 reads SGDLS; CDR2 reads YYNGEE. The CDR3 sequence: CASSVGLSGAGTYNEQFF. CDR3 DNA: TGTGCCAGCAGCGTAGGATTAAGCGGAGCGGGTACCTACAATGAGCAGTTCTTC.

The chain combines TRBV18 with TRBJ2-3; D is perhaps TRBD2 (6 bases). The CDR3 has 14 residues. V gave up 2 bases and J gave up 4 bases, with 10 bases separating them. The germline V gene encodes CDR1 KGHSH and CDR2 LQKENI. The CDR3: CASSPTAGADTQYF. The CDR3 DNA reads TGTGCCAGCTCACCAACAGCGGGCGCAGATACGCAGTATTTT.

The chain carries TRBV6-4 and TRBJ2-3, with TRBD1 matching 8 bases. The CDR3 length is 14 residues. V lost 6 bases to trimming and J lost 3 bases; unmatched junction nucleotides: 5. In germline, CDR1 is MRHNA, CDR2 SNTAGT. The CDR3 DNA reads as TGTGCCAGCAGGCGGACAGGGTTAACAGATACGCAGTATTTT. It yields the protein CASRRTGLTDTQYF.

This sequence joins TRBV9 and TRBJ1-1; D remains unclear. The CDR3 runs to 13 residues. Between the trimmed V and J ends, which lost 4 bases and 4 bases, there was a span of 11 bases. The V gene's germline CDR1 is SGDLS and CDR2 YYNGEE. The CDR3 nucleotides read TGTGCCAGCAGCCTGGGAGGGTTCACTGAAGCTTTCTTT. Its translation: CASSLGGFTEAFF.